These 23 T cell receptor beta chains were sequenced from one sample in a study of CD8 T cells in ankylosing spondylitis. TCRdb recomputed calls from the 5' RACE reads with MiXCR, one row per CDR3 protein. Here the sample spans 250,000 to 400,000 distinct CDR3 sequences, 11% being singletons. Sequenced: blood, either unsorted or a sorted T cell fraction (not recorded which). The receptor set was obtained from a female donor with ankylosing spondylitis or in good health (not recorded which).

This clonotype was seen at least ten times. This chain connects TRBV29-1 to TRBJ1-3; D might be TRBD1 (5 bases). The CDR3 covers 15 residues. Trimming stripped 3 bases from V and 2 bases from J, with 14 bases between. Germline V gene sequence: CDR1 SQVTM, CDR2 ANQGSEA. The chain's CDR3 is CSVEWGAEAGNTIYF. CDR3 coding DNA: TGCAGCGTTGAGTGGGGCGCGGAGGCTGGAAACACCATATATTTT.

The sample holds many counts of this clonotype. The chain uses TRBV19 and TRBJ1-3; no definite D call. Trimming removed 11 bases at V and 4 bases at J, with 9 bases between. The CDR3 consists of 11 residues. Germline V gives CDR1 LNHDA, CDR2 SQIVND (reference sequence). Here the CDR3 reads CAGRRGNTIYF. The CDR3 DNA sequence: TGTGCCGGTCGAAGAGGAAACACCATATATTTT.

This clonotype was counted many times. The V gene is TRBV7-9, the J gene TRBJ2-1, with D uncertain. Trimming removed 5 bases at V and 5 bases at J, with 16 bases between. Germline V lookup: CDR1 SEHNR, CDR2 FQNEAQ (reference sequence). This CDR3 is 15 amino acids long. The CDR3 is CASSPMIEANNEQFF. CDR3 nucleotide sequence: TGTGCCAGCAGCCCCATGATAGAGGCCAACAATGAGCAGTTCTTC.

The chain carries TRBV28 and TRBJ2-7; D unresolved. Germline CDR1 and CDR2: MDHEN and SYDVKM. This CDR3 has 12 amino acids. V lost 6 bases and J 6 bases, leaving 12 bases between the germline ends. The CDR3 region is CASRSSRVEQYF. The CDR3 DNA is TGTGCCAGCAGGTCCTCCCGGGTCGAGCAGTACTTC. The full variable domain, completed using reference TRBV28 and TRBJ2-7, is DVKVTQSSRYLVKRTGEKVFLECVQDMDHENMFWYRQDPGLGLRLIYFSYDVKMKEKGDIPEGYSVSREKKERFSLILESASTNQTSMYLCASRSSRVEQYFGPGTRLTVT.

This clonotype was detected a few times. This chain uses TRBV6-2 or TRBV6-3 with TRBJ2-2; unclear D gene. The CDR3 is made up of 12 amino acids. Germline CDR1 is MNHEY and CDR2 is SVGEGT. Trimming removed 8 bases at V and 1 base at J, with 5 bases between. CDR3 in amino acids: CASGRNTGELFF. The CDR3 nucleotides are TGTGCCAGCGGCAGGAACACCGGGGAGCTGTTTTTT.

In its sample, this clonotype was seen a few times. The V gene is TRBV5-5, the J gene TRBJ1-2, with 7 bases that match TRBD1. The V segment lost 4 bases and the J segment 2 bases; nucleotides outside the gene matches: 5. Germline assignment: CDR1 SGHKS and CDR2 YYEKEE (reference sequence). CDR3 length: 14 residues. This CDR3 reads CASSLLQGNYGYTF. The CDR3 DNA sequence: TGTGCCAGCAGCCTCTTACAGGGGAACTATGGCTACACCTTC. Variable domain in full (rest from reference TRBV5-5 and TRBJ1-2): DAGVTQSPTHLIKTRGQQVTLRCSPISGHKSVSWYQQVLGQGPQFIFQYYEKEERGRGNFPDRFSARQFPNYSSELNVNALLLGDSALYLCASSLLQGNYGYTFGSGTRLTVV.

This clonotype was seen once. A much larger clone sits a single nucleotide away, making a read error possible. This chain uses TRBV5-5 with TRBJ2-5; perhaps TRBD2 as D (5 bases). CDR1 and CDR2 from the germline V gene are SGHKS and YYEKEE (reference sequence). CDR3 size: 14 residues. V was clipped by 6 bases and J by 4 bases, with 16 bases between them. The CDR3 region is CASILVSGIETQYF. Here the CDR3 DNA reads TGTGCCAGCATCTTAGTTTCCGGGATAGAGACCCAGTACTTC.

About this clonotype itself: At one boundary the junction diverges from the germline segment, which might be a read error. The chain carries TRBV2 and TRBJ2-6; 7 bases are a match to TRBD2. CDR1 is SNHLY and CDR2 is FYNNEI in the germline V gene. The CDR3 runs to 18 residues. This chain's CDR3 is CACSLAGLGASGANVLTF. CDR3 DNA: TGTGCCTGCAGTTTAGCTGGACTAGGGGCCTCTGGGGCCAACGTCCTGACTTTC.

The sample holds a few counts of this clonotype. This chain links TRBV3-1 with TRBJ2-7; D ambiguous. CDR3 length: 14 residues. Trimming shortened V by 4 bases and J by 5 bases, and 15 bases separated the two germline ends. Germline CDR1 and CDR2: LGHDT and YNNKEL (reference sequence). The CDR3 DNA follows: TGTGCCAGCAGCCCCGACCATGTGGTGGACGAGCAGTACTTC. This sequence encodes CASSPDHVVDEQYF.

The chain joins TRBV7-9 to TRBJ2-7; TRBD1 is a possible D gene (6 bases). With 3 bases removed from V and 3 bases from J, the gap between germline ends came to 12 bases. The germline CDR1 and CDR2 sequences are SEHNR and FQNEAQ (reference sequence). The CDR3 contains 14 residues. For the CDR3, the DNA is TGTGCCAGCAGCTTTAGCGAGGGGGACTACGAGCAGTACTTC. This sequence encodes CASSFSEGDYEQYF. Using reference TRBV7-9 and TRBJ2-7 for the parts outside the CDR3, the full variable domain is DTGVSQNPRHKITKRGQNVTFRCDPISEHNRLYWYRQTLGQGPEFLTYFQNEAQLEKSRLLSDRFSAERPKGSFSTLEIQRTEQGDSAMYLCASSFSEGDYEQYFGPGTRLTVT.

This clonotype has at least ten counts. This chain joins TRBV10-3 and TRBJ2-7, with 12 bases matching TRBD2. In germline, CDR1 is ENHRY, CDR2 SYGVKD. This CDR3 contains 15 residues. V lost 6 bases and J lost 1; bases outside the gene matches: 4. CDR3 DNA: TGTGCCATCAGCCAGACTAGCGGGAGTTCCTACGAGCAGTACTTC. Its translation is CAISQTSGSSYEQYF.

This clonotype was counted at least ten times. This chain connects TRBV21-1 to TRBJ1-2; the table calls TRBD1, which could not be checked here. TRBV21-1 constitutes a pseudogene. The CDR3 length is 15 residues. In DNA, the CDR3 is TGTGCCAGCAGCCGAAAGAGGGATGACAGCCATGGCTACACCTTC. Translating gives CASSRKRDDSHGYTF.

This clonotype was recorded at least ten times. V gene TRBV10-3 combines with J gene TRBJ2-2; unclear D gene. V lost 0 bases to trimming and J lost 3 bases, with 5 bases between them. CDR3 length: 14 amino acids. Per germline, CDR1 ENHRY and CDR2 SYGVKD. As DNA, the CDR3 is TGTGCCATCAGTGAGTCGATTGACACCGGGGAGCTGTTTTTT. It codes for CAISESIDTGELFF.

This clonotype was picked up many times. CDR3 residues: CASSFTGGYEQYF. In DNA form, the CDR3 reads TGTGCCAGCAGTTTTACAGGGGGCTACGAGCAGTACTTC. This chain connects TRBV12-3 or TRBV12-4 to TRBJ2-7; 8 bases align to TRBD1. Germline trimming cut 3 bases from V and 3 bases from J; bases unmatched to any gene: 1. This CDR3 region has 13 residues.

At least ten counts were recorded for this clonotype. The genes are TRBV20-1 and TRBJ1-1; D not certain. Germline-derived CDR1 and CDR2 are DFQATT and SNEGSKA (reference sequence). Trimming removed 6 bases at V and 3 bases at J, with 17 bases between. The CDR3 loop spans 14 amino acids. The CDR3 loop reads CSAERGAGYTEAFF. CDR3 sequence (DNA): TGCAGTGCCGAACGGGGAGCGGGGTACACTGAAGCTTTCTTT.

This clonotype was found many times. The chain has TRBV5-1 and TRBJ2-2; D unresolved. This CDR3 contains 14 residues. CDR1 and CDR2 from the germline V gene are SGHRS and YFSETQ. The germline V and J ends were trimmed by 1 base and 4 bases, with 8 bases remaining between them. CDR3 DNA sequence: TGCGCCAGCAGCTTGAACTGGATCACCGGGGAGCTGTTTTTT. It is translated as CASSLNWITGELFF.

The rearrangement uses TRBV11-2 and TRBJ2-7; D may be TRBD2 (5 bases). CDR3 size: 13 residues. V shed 0 bases and J shed 9 bases, with 12 bases lying between them. Germline CDR1 reads SGHAT; CDR2 reads FQNNGV. CDR3 protein: CASSLDTSLRQYF. The CDR3 DNA follows: TGTGCCAGCAGCTTAGATACTAGTTTGCGGCAGTACTTC.

This clonotype was counted only a few times. The gene calls are TRBV20-1 and TRBJ2-7, with TRBD2 as a possible D gene (5 bases). Trimming cost V 5 bases and J 3 bases, with 14 bases left between them. CDR3 size: 13 residues. Germline CDR1 is DFQATT and CDR2 is SNEGSKA (reference sequence). In DNA form, the CDR3 reads TGCAGTGCTCCCTGGACTTTAGGCTACGAGCAGTACTTC. Protein product: CSAPWTLGYEQYF.

There are many counts of this clonotype. The rearrangement joins TRBV16 to TRBJ1-1; weak D call: TRBD1 (6 bases). The V gene lost 1 base and the J gene lost 2 bases, with 17 bases spanning the gap. This CDR3 contains 17 residues. Per germline, CDR1 KGHSY and CDR2 FQNENV. This CDR3 reads CASSQLSVHRDNTEAFF. The DNA of the CDR3 is TGTGCCAGCAGCCAATTGTCCGTCCACAGGGATAACACTGAAGCTTTCTTT. The full variable domain, in which reference TRBV16 and TRBJ1-1 provide the parts outside the CDR3, is GEEVAQTPKHLVRGEGQKAKLYCAPIKGHSYVFWYQQVLKNEFKFLISFQNENVFDETGMPKERFSAKCLPNSPCSLEIQATKLEDSAVYFCASSQLSVHRDNTEAFFGQGTRLTVV.

This clonotype was picked up many times. The genes are TRBV2 and TRBJ2-1; TRBD2 might be the D (5 bases). CDR3 length equals 13 residues. Germline V gives CDR1 SNHLY, CDR2 FYNNEI. The V end lost 7 bases, the J end lost 2 bases, and 9 bases lay between the germline ends. CDR3 nucleotide sequence: TGTGCCAGCACTCGGGGAACCTACAATGAGCAGTTCTTC. The encoded protein is CASTRGTYNEQFF.

Ten or more counts support this clonotype. V and J are TRBV24-1 and TRBJ1-5; D is possibly TRBD1 (6 bases). The CDR3 extends over 15 amino acids. Germline V gene data show CDR1 as KGHDR and CDR2 as SFDVKD. V lost 4 bases to trimming and J lost 3 bases, with 12 bases between them. The CDR3: CATSDSDRPNQPQHF. DNA for the CDR3: TGTGCCACCAGTGACTCGGACAGACCCAATCAGCCCCAGCATTTT.

This clonotype was detected ten times or more. The V call is TRBV5-1, the J call TRBJ1-3; no clear D gene. Germline V CDR1 and CDR2: SGHRS, YFSETQ. The CDR3 length is 13 residues. V was pared by 0 bases and J by 6 bases, with 7 bases between. This CDR3 is CASSLDGSNTIYF. The CDR3 DNA reads TGCGCCAGCAGCTTGGATGGGTCAAACACCATATATTTT.

This clonotype has a count of ten or more. The J gene is TRBJ2-7, the V gene TRBV28; D ambiguous. V lost 6 bases, J lost 2 bases, and 20 bases lay in between. The CDR3 is 16 residues long. Germline lookup yields CDR1 MDHEN and CDR2 SYDVKM. CDR3 bases: TGTGCCAGCAGGGCAAGGTGGCAGGCCGTAACCTACGAGCAGTACTTC. Residues: CASRARWQAVTYEQYF.